This T cell receptor (beta chain) was sequenced in a study of T cells in Graves' hyperthyroidism and ophthalmopathy (dated by TCRdb to the late 2010s). Study-level background: Peripheral blood was sampled at the time of initial diagnosis, prior to any treatment. After sampling, hyperthyroidism patients received methimazole starting at 30 mg daily, and ophthalmopathy patients received high-dose intravenous methylprednisolone. The 95 to 100 discovery patients were randomly split 7:3 into training and test sets. An independent validation cohort of around 19 hyperthyroidism patients and 15 or so patients who later progressed to ophthalmopathy tested prospective prediction of ophthalmopathy. The paper reports TCR Vbeta CDR3 sequencing of 135 peripheral blood samples: approximately 41 ophthalmopathy, approximately 74 hyperthyroidism and approximately 17 progressor patients. To identify TCR V-J signatures that set the groups apart, the researchers used a discovery cohort of about a hundred patients, made up of about 44 with Graves' ophthalmopathy and 57 with stable Graves' hyperthyroidism. In over five Graves' hyperthyroidism patients, the study also compared T-cell repertoires from thyroid tissue with T-cell repertoires from blood. The investigation overall reported the following: Most expanded thyroid clonotypes (frequency above 0.001) were also detected in blood, suggesting blood repertoires may reflect thyroid immune responses. Ophthalmopathy was separated from stable hyperthyroidism by a 13 V-J signature model, with just over 85% sensitivity and approximately 81% specificity obtained in cross-validation and 80%/75% obtained in testing. In validation, the model predicted progression to ophthalmopathy a median of about 6.5 months before onset, with 65% to 71% sensitivity and just under 75% specificity. No statistical method was used to set the sample size in advance, and investigators knew the group allocation.

This clonotype showed up just a few times. Its antigen remains undetermined. Per-nucleotide qualities are absent, and no much larger clonotype sits a single base away. Amplification of TCR beta CDR3 regions was carried out from RNA transcripts. The first round of RT-PCR for the TCR CDR3 was performed with the HTBI primer set and the Qiagen OneStep RT-PCR kit. Libraries were constructed in a second round of multiplex PCR, after which size selection and purification were carried out. The libraries were sequenced on an Illumina HiSeq2000 using paired-end 100 bp reads. Under the source paper's analysis protocol: Raw data were processed with SOAPnuke, discarding reads with adapters, uncalled bases, mean Phred below 15, or no exact constant-primer or identifier match. High-quality paired reads were merged using COPE v1.2.5, and each unique nucleotide sequence was defined as a clonotype. MiTCR v1.1 was used to align the clonotypes against IMGT TRBV, TRBD and TRBJ reference segments. Only V-J combinations with frequency above 0.0001, covering about 99% of repertoires, were analysed. A TCS score was defined as the ratio between F50 (clonal expansion) and ExV (chaos), using BLOSUM62-based TCRdist between CDR3 peptides within each V-J. Welch's t-statistics and random forest reduced roughly 540 V-J features to under 15, which were used in a naive Bayes classifier (R e1071). TCRdb handled the public reads itself, with Q25 trimming in fastp and clone calling in MiXCR, and kept productive beta chains. Under each unique CDR3 protein, matching rows form one entry showing the most common genes and DNA. TCRdb, not the original authors, processed these V and J calls. This sample is represented by some 620,000 distinct CDR3 sequences; roughly 16% of them were singletons. The top ten clonotypes cover less than 4.5% of the sample.

Reading the germline V gene gives CDR1 KGHSH and CDR2 LQKENI. A distance of 17 bases separates the germline ends of V and J, which lose 5 bases and 6 bases respectively. From cysteine to phenylalanine, the CDR3 is 15 amino acids long. Just the 45-base CDR3 DNA is kept, in frame starting at base 1. A patient counted as having stable Graves' hyperthyroidism if no progression to ophthalmopathy occurred over 18 months of follow-up. Hyperthyroidism patients were aged 18 to 65 years and newly diagnosed, with disease duration of less than 2 months. Any patient with an uncontrolled infection, another autoimmune disease, pregnancy or lactation was excluded. Diagnoses relied on clinical symptoms, serum thyroxine and TRAb, thyroid ultrasound and orbital computed tomography. Ficoll-Paque density gradient centrifugation was used to isolate PBMCs from around 10 ml of fresh peripheral blood. Total RNA was extracted with Trizol reagent, and quality was checked on an Agilent 2100 Bioanalyzer.

The TCR originated in a woman aged 30 to 39 with Graves' hyperthyroidism. Here the chain combines TRBV18 and TRBJ2-1, with the D gene possibly TRBD1 or TRBD2, each one fitting 5 bases. The source material was blood. The nucleotide sequence is given as TGTGCCAGCTCATTTTACGTCTCGGGGCGCAATGAGCAGTTCTTC. Translated, it reads CASSFYVSGRNEQFF.